These 23 T cell receptor beta chains came from one sample sequenced in a study of vaccination and CD4 T cells after COVID-19. These TCRs are of unknown antigen specificity. Sequencing of the DNA from cultured CD4+ T cells was carried out with the Oncomine TCR Beta short-read assay. From the PCR reads, TCRdb called clonotypes with MiXCR, one entry per CDR3 protein. The repertoire holds tens of thousands of distinct CDR3 sequences, with about 40% as singletons. Indicated time point: late sampling 161 to 241 days after vaccination in a few convalescent patients. Treatment in this sample: approximately 10-day PBMC culture with coronavirus spike peptide pools or control peptides (ViraFEST assay). Sequenced here: CD4+ T cells from blood, cultured in vitro, sampled about 7 months after SARS-CoV-2 vaccination. These receptors were taken from a human donor who had recovered from COVID-19.

This sequence joins TRBV7-7 and TRBJ2-1, with D perhaps TRBD2 (7 bases). Germline V gives CDR1 SSHAT, CDR2 FNYEAQ (reference sequence). CDR3 length equals 16 residues. The V and J ends lost 2 bases and 0 bases respectively, with 11 bases between them. The CDR3 nucleotides read TGTGCCAGCAGCTTAAGCGGGACAAGCTCCTACAATGAGCAGTTCTTC. It encodes CASSLSGTSSYNEQFF. Filled out from reference TRBV7-7 and TRBJ2-1, the complete variable domain reads GAGVSQSPRYKVTKRGQDVTLRCDPISSHATLYWYQQALGQGPEFLTYFNYEAQPDKSGLPSDRFSAERPEGSISTLTIQRTEQRDSAMYRCASSLSGTSSYNEQFFGPGTRLTVL.

DNA for the CDR3: TGTGCCAGCACCGGACGGGGGGCCTACGAGCAGTACTTC. It yields the protein CASTGRGAYEQYF. The genes are TRBV5-8 and TRBJ2-7, with TRBD2 matching 7 bases. The CDR3 runs 13 residues. Germline trimming cut 6 bases from V and 2 bases from J; bases unmatched to any gene: 5. Germline V CDR1 and CDR2: SGHTS, YDEGEE.

The chain joins TRBV7-8 to TRBJ2-3, with D perhaps TRBD1 (5 bases). This CDR3 has 17 amino acids. The germline V gene has CDR1 SGHVS and CDR2 FQNEAQ. V was trimmed by 6 bases and J by 1 base, leaving 20 bases between them. The CDR3 nucleotides are TGTGCCAGCAGAACATACCAGGGTCCACGCGGCACAGATACGCAGTATTTT. As protein: CASRTYQGPRGTDTQYF.

This clonotype was detected a few times. J is TRBJ1-1 and V is TRBV24-1, with D tentatively TRBD1 (5 bases). The germline gives CDR1 KGHDR, CDR2 SFDVKD. This CDR3 has 14 residues. V was shortened by 5 bases and J by 4 bases, with 13 bases between the two germline ends. Here the CDR3 reads CATSGGEGSTEAFF. The CDR3 DNA reads as TGTGCCACCAGTGGGGGGGAGGGAAGCACTGAAGCTTTCTTT.

This clonotype was seen a handful of times. J is TRBJ2-1 and V is TRBV6-1, with 10 nucleotides matching TRBD1. The CDR3 extends over 15 amino acids. The V and J ends lost 6 bases and 8 bases, in that order; junction bases with no gene match: 10. Germline lookup yields CDR1 MNHNS and CDR2 SASEGT. CDR3 in amino acids: CASRITGQGFYEQFF. As DNA, the CDR3 is TGTGCCAGCAGAATAACGGGACAGGGGTTTTATGAGCAGTTCTTC.

The chain recombines TRBV20-1 with TRBJ2-1, with TRBD2 matching over 12 bases. This CDR3 has 17 amino acids. Germline-derived CDR1 and CDR2 are DFQATT and SNEGSKA (reference sequence). The J segment lost 8 bases and the V segment lost 3 bases, leaving 14 bases of the junction unmatched. Here the CDR3 reads CSASGLAGGPRGYEQFF. For the CDR3, the DNA is TGCAGTGCTAGTGGGCTAGCGGGAGGGCCTAGAGGTTATGAGCAGTTCTTC.

V usage is TRBV4-3 and J usage is TRBJ1-1, with a possible D match to TRBD1 (6 bases). CDR1 LGHNA and CDR2 YSLEER come from the germline V gene. The germline V and J ends were trimmed by 1 base and 6 bases, with 15 bases remaining between them. The CDR3 is made up of 15 amino acids. The CDR3 coding sequence is TGCGCCAGCAGCCAAGGAGGGGGATACTTCGCTGAAGCTTTCTTT. Translating gives CASSQGGGYFAEAFF.

The V and J genes are TRBV20-1 and TRBJ2-7; no definite D call. CDR1 and CDR2 from the germline V gene are DFQATT and SNEGSKA (reference sequence). Trimming took off 3 bases at V and 1 base at J, with 16 bases between the two ends. The CDR3 runs 15 residues. The CDR3 coding sequence is TGCAGTGCTAGCTCTCTATCAGAATCATCCTACGAGCAGTACTTC. Its translation is CSASSLSESSYEQYF.

V is TRBV2 and J is TRBJ2-7, with D hard to call. Germline CDR1 SNHLY, CDR2 FYNNEI. The CDR3 loop spans 11 amino acids. V dropped 8 bases and J dropped 6 bases, with 11 bases sitting between them. DNA of the CDR3: TGTGCCAGCGGTACGGTCGGCGAGCAGTACTTC. The encoded protein is CASGTVGEQYF.

V usage is TRBV6-5 and J usage is TRBJ1-6; TRBD1 is a possible D gene (5 bases). V was cut by 0 bases and J by 4 bases, with 10 bases left in between. CDR3 size: 16 residues. The germline CDR1 and CDR2 sequences are MNHEY and SVGAGI. The CDR3 is CASSYSGGGYNSPLHF. DNA for the CDR3: TGTGCCAGCAGTTACTCGGGTGGGGGATATAATTCACCCCTCCACTTT.

This clonotype was seen a handful of times. The V call is TRBV28, the J call TRBJ2-5; 12 bases fit TRBD2. CDR3 length: 16 amino acids. The V and J ends lost 5 bases and 3 bases, in that order; junction bases with no gene match: 7. Germline V gene data show CDR1 as MDHEN and CDR2 as SYDVKM. As DNA, the CDR3 is TGTGCCAGCAGTAGCCCGACTAGCGGGAGTAAAGAGACCCAGTACTTC. It encodes CASSSPTSGSKETQYF.

This sequence joins TRBV4-2 and TRBJ2-3; D tentatively fits TRBD1 or TRBD2 (5 bases each). This CDR3 spans 17 amino acids. Germline CDR1 and CDR2: LGHNA and YNFKEQ. The V and J ends lost 4 bases and 1 base respectively, with 18 bases between them. CDR3: CASSLPRWDRRTDTQYF. CDR3 DNA sequence: TGTGCCAGCAGCCTCCCTCGATGGGACCGACGCACAGATACGCAGTATTTT.

The chain combines TRBV6-5 with TRBJ1-1; D is uncertain. The CDR3 has 15 residues. V was trimmed by 2 bases and J by 0 bases, leaving 10 bases between them. The V gene's germline CDR1 is MNHEY and CDR2 SVGAGI. This CDR3 is CASSYRTDMNTEAFF. The DNA of the CDR3 is TGTGCCAGCAGTTACCGTACAGACATGAACACTGAAGCTTTCTTT.

The chain couples TRBV11-1 to TRBJ2-7; 9 bases map to TRBD1. The CDR3 contains 15 residues. The germline CDR1 and CDR2 sequences are SGHAT and FQDESV (reference sequence). The junction had 7 bases not matched to a gene; V was cut back by 3 bases and J by 4 bases. This CDR3 reads CASSFGHRGPYEQYF. CDR3 in DNA: TGTGCCAGCAGCTTTGGGCACAGGGGGCCTTACGAGCAGTACTTC.

The chain is built from TRBV24-1 and TRBJ2-7; 9 bases align to TRBD2. With 3 bases clipped from V and 3 bases from J, the junction kept 8 bases outside the gene matches. The CDR3 totals 16 residues. CDR1 and CDR2 from the germline V gene are KGHDR and SFDVKD. CDR3 bases: TGTGCCACCAGTGATCGGGATAGCGGGAGCCGCTACGAGCAGTACTTC. It codes for CATSDRDSGSRYEQYF.

The chain employs TRBV29-1 and TRBJ1-1; D gene uncertain. The CDR3 consists of 11 residues. Germline V CDR1 and CDR2: SQVTM, ANQGSEA. V lost 1 base and J 4 bases, leaving 4 bases between the germline ends. CDR3 amino acids: CSVEGATEAFF. The CDR3 DNA follows: TGCAGCGTTGAAGGGGCCACTGAAGCTTTCTTT.

The sample holds a few counts of this clonotype. V gene TRBV25-1 combines with J gene TRBJ2-3; 7 bases agree with TRBD2. V lost 2 bases and J lost 5; bases outside the gene matches: 7. This CDR3 has 15 residues. Germline V lookup: CDR1 MGHDK, CDR2 SYGVNS. The CDR3 sequence: CASSEMVGGIDTQYF. The CDR3, as DNA: TGTGCCAGCAGTGAAATGGTGGGAGGGATAGATACGCAGTATTTT. Filled out from reference TRBV25-1 and TRBJ2-3, the complete variable domain reads EADIYQTPRYLVIGTGKKITLECSQTMGHDKMYWYQQDPGMELHLIHYSYGVNSTEKGDLSSESTVSRIRTEHFPLTLESARPSHTSQYLCASSEMVGGIDTQYFGPGTRLTVL.

This clonotype was counted once. This sequence joins TRBV7-2 and TRBJ2-3; 7 bases agree with TRBD2. The V gene's germline CDR1 is SGHTA and CDR2 FQGNSA. J gave up 2 bases and V 5 bases, and 1 base lay outside the gene matches. This CDR3 region has 13 residues. DNA of the CDR3: TGTGCCAGCAGCAGCGGGGTCACAGATACGCAGTATTTT. Its protein is CASSSGVTDTQYF.

This clonotype turned up a few times. CDR3 residues: CASSVGLAGQALYEQYF. The CDR3 DNA follows: TGTGCCAGCAGTGTCGGACTAGCGGGGCAGGCCCTCTACGAGCAGTACTTC. The chain is built from TRBV6-1 and TRBJ2-7; TRBD2 matches 12 bases. The CDR3 covers 17 residues. Germline lookup yields CDR1 MNHNS and CDR2 SASEGT. V shed 4 bases and J 3 bases; nucleotides not matched to a gene: 10.

The chain uses TRBV7-9 and TRBJ2-1; 9 bases match TRBD2. This CDR3 contains 15 residues. The germline CDR1 and CDR2 sequences are SEHNR and FQNEAQ (reference sequence). Trimming took 2 bases from V and 6 from J; bases not matched to a gene: 5. CDR3 sequence (DNA): TGTGCCAGCAGCTTAAGGGGCGGGAGGGCCAATGAGCAGTTCTTC. This encodes CASSLRGGRANEQFF.

This clonotype was seen only a few times. Its ends do not fully match the called genes, so a read error is possible. The chain uses TRBV10-3 and TRBJ2-1; D ambiguous. The CDR3 runs 16 residues. Per germline, CDR1 ENHRY and CDR2 SYGVKD. CDR3 region: CAISEAMTGSYNEQFF. The CDR3 nucleotides are TGTGCTATCAGTGAGGCCATGACTGGGTCCTACAATGAGCAGTTCTTC.

The chain joins TRBV7-2 to TRBJ2-3; no reliable D call. The CDR3 loop spans 14 amino acids. Per the germline V gene, CDR1 is SGHTA and CDR2 is FQGNSA. Trimming left V 3 bases short and J 5 bases short, with 12 bases between. The DNA of the CDR3 is TGTGCCAGCAGCTTCGGACGGTCGGTAGATACGCAGTATTTT. It yields the protein CASSFGRSVDTQYF.

This clonotype was observed a handful of times. The chain has TRBV20-1 and TRBJ2-5; 10 nucleotides align to TRBD2. The CDR3 consists of 18 residues. CDR1 is DFQATT and CDR2 is SNEGSKA in the germline V gene (reference sequence). With 0 bases clipped from V and 5 bases from J, the junction kept 15 bases outside the gene matches. The CDR3 region is CSARDGDQREGLWETQYF. CDR3 DNA: TGCAGTGCTAGAGATGGGGATCAGCGGGAGGGCCTTTGGGAGACCCAGTACTTC.